These T cell receptor beta chains were read from a single sample in a study of Ad26.COV2.S vaccination and SARS-CoV-2 variants. Sequencing used immunoSEQ multiplex PCR; TCRdb keeps in-frame clones, though not all of them. The data contain hundreds of thousands of clones, over 75% of them singletons. The sample in question was peripheral blood, obtained in a trial of Ad26.COV2.S vaccine versus placebo. The receptor set was obtained from a person aged 18-60 years who received the Ad26.COV2.S COVID-19 vaccine or a placebo. CDR3s include the opening cysteine and the closing phenylalanine or tryptophan. The order of the fields is clone size, D gene, CDR3 length, V gene, J gene, CDR3 DNA, CDR3 protein. A D gene is named only where the DNA matches it firmly. Not all rows give a size; the values are once, few, many and, for expanded clones, a class.

abundance: -; d_gene: -; len: 15; v_gene: TRBV11-2; j_gene: TRBJ2-7; CDR3nt: TGTGCCAGCAGCTTAGCAGGGACGGTTTTGTACGAGCAGTACTTC; CDR3aa: CASSLAGTVLYEQYF
abundance: -; d_gene: -; len: 15; v_gene: TRBV7-8; j_gene: TRBJ1-5; CDR3nt: TGTGCCAGCAGCTTAGAGGCCGGGCGCAATCAGCCCCAGCATTTT; CDR3aa: CASSLEAGRNQPQHF
abundance: -; d_gene: -; len: 17; v_gene: TRBV11-2; j_gene: TRBJ2-1; CDR3nt: TGTGCCAGCAGCTTAGGCGGGTACCGCCAGTCCTACAATGAGCAGTTCTTC; CDR3aa: CASSLGGYRQSYNEQFF
abundance: -; d_gene: -; len: 14; v_gene: TRBV3-1/TRBV3-2; j_gene: TRBJ1-1; CDR3nt: TGTGCCAGCAGCCACTATGACAGGAACACTGAAGCTTTCTTT; CDR3aa: CASSHYDRNTEAFF
abundance: -; d_gene: -; len: 14; v_gene: TRBV6-6; j_gene: TRBJ2-6; CDR3nt: TGTGCCAGCAGTTACTCAACTGGGGCCAACGTCCTGACTTTC; CDR3aa: CASSYSTGANVLTF
abundance: -; d_gene: -; len: 13; v_gene: TRBV7-2; j_gene: TRBJ1-1; CDR3nt: TGTGCCAGCAGCGGATCAGGTAGGGCTGAAGCTTTCTTT; CDR3aa: CASSGSGRAEAFF
abundance: -; d_gene: -; len: 13; v_gene: TRBV19; j_gene: TRBJ2-7; CDR3nt: TGTGCCAGTAGTATCACGGTCTCCGGGGAGCAGTACTTC; CDR3aa: CASSITVSGEQYF
abundance: -; d_gene: -; len: 15; v_gene: TRBV28; j_gene: TRBJ2-1; CDR3nt: TGTGCCAGCAGTTCTCGGGCAGTTTCCTACAATGAGCAGTTCTTC; CDR3aa: CASSSRAVSYNEQFF
abundance: -; d_gene: TRBD2; len: 16; v_gene: TRBV7-2; j_gene: TRBJ2-5; CDR3nt: TGTGCCAGCAGCTTAAGACTAGCGGGAGCTAGCGAGACCCAGTACTTC; CDR3aa: CASSLRLAGASETQYF
abundance: once; d_gene: -; len: 13; v_gene: TRBV5-4; j_gene: TRBJ2-7; CDR3nt: TGTGCCAGCAGCTTCGAAGGACCCTACGAGCAGTACTTC; CDR3aa: CASSFEGPYEQYF
abundance: -; d_gene: TRBD1; len: 13; v_gene: TRBV6-5; j_gene: TRBJ2-7; CDR3nt: TGTGCCAGCAGTTCGACAGGGGCGGGGGAGCAGTACTTC; CDR3aa: CASSSTGAGEQYF
abundance: -; d_gene: TRBD1; len: 15; v_gene: TRBV18; j_gene: TRBJ1-2; CDR3nt: TGTGCCAGCTCGCCCGGACAGGGGGCTAACTATGGCTACACCTTC; CDR3aa: CASSPGQGANYGYTF
abundance: few; d_gene: TRBD2; len: 15; v_gene: TRBV4-1; j_gene: TRBJ2-1; CDR3nt: TGCGCCAGCAGCCAACCGGGACTAGCGGAAAGCGAGCAGTTCTTC; CDR3aa: CASSQPGLAESEQFF
abundance: -; d_gene: TRBD1; len: 13; v_gene: TRBV7-2; j_gene: TRBJ1-6; CDR3nt: TGTGCCAGCGGAGCGGGACAGCTTTCACCCCTCCACTTT; CDR3aa: CASGAGQLSPLHF
abundance: -; d_gene: -; len: 14; v_gene: TRBV19; j_gene: TRBJ2-7; CDR3nt: TGTGCCAGTAGTATCAGCACAGGGATCCACGAGCAGTACTTC; CDR3aa: CASSISTGIHEQYF
abundance: -; d_gene: TRBD1; len: 15; v_gene: TRBV7-8; j_gene: TRBJ1-1; CDR3nt: TGTGCCAGCAGGGCGACAGGGGGTGGCGGCACTGAAGCTTTCTTT; CDR3aa: CASRATGGGGTEAFF
abundance: -; d_gene: -; len: 13; v_gene: TRBV13; j_gene: TRBJ2-5; CDR3nt: TGTGCCAGCGCTGTCTTGATCGGCGAGACCCAGTACTTC; CDR3aa: CASAVLIGETQYF
abundance: -; d_gene: TRBD2; len: 16; v_gene: TRBV5-1; j_gene: TRBJ2-3; CDR3nt: TGCGCCAGCAGCTTGAGTAGCGGGGGGCCCGCAGATACGCAGTATTTT; CDR3aa: CASSLSSGGPADTQYF
abundance: -; d_gene: -; len: 14; v_gene: TRBV5-1; j_gene: TRBJ2-7; CDR3nt: TGCGCCAGCAGCTCGAGCGGTTTCCCCTACGAGCAGTACTTC; CDR3aa: CASSSSGFPYEQYF
abundance: -; d_gene: TRBD1; len: 16; v_gene: TRBV9; j_gene: TRBJ2-1; CDR3nt: TGTGCCAGCAGCGCAGAGGACAGGGCGTTTTACAATGAGCAGTTCTTC; CDR3aa: CASSAEDRAFYNEQFF
abundance: -; d_gene: TRBD1; len: 15; v_gene: TRBV10-3; j_gene: TRBJ1-2; CDR3nt: TGTGCCATCAGTGAGTCGGACAGGGGGCGGCGAGGCTACACCTTC; CDR3aa: CAISESDRGRRGYTF
abundance: -; d_gene: TRBD1; len: 14; v_gene: TRBV4-1; j_gene: TRBJ1-2; CDR3nt: TGCGCCAGCAGCCAATCCGACAGGGGTGTTGGCTACACCTTC; CDR3aa: CASSQSDRGVGYTF
abundance: -; d_gene: -; len: 13; v_gene: TRBV2; j_gene: TRBJ1-1; CDR3nt: TGTGCCAGCAGCCCAGTAAGGGACACTGAAGCTTTCTTT; CDR3aa: CASSPVRDTEAFF
abundance: -; d_gene: TRBD1; len: 15; v_gene: TRBV2; j_gene: TRBJ2-2; CDR3nt: TGTGCCAGCAGTGAGGGGACAGGGAGGGTCGGGGAGCTGTTTTTT; CDR3aa: CASSEGTGRVGELFF